The entry below describes one T cell receptor (beta chain). The data derive from a study of chemoradiotherapy in HPV16-positive cancers. The wider study: A couple of HPV16-positive patients' cells yielded candidate HPV-specific clones and common motifs.

Data came from immunoSEQ multiplex PCR; TCRdb stores just in-frame clones and leaves some out. This sample has about 5,700 clones, with approximately 89% found just once. Specimen: blood, collected from a patient who underwent chemoradiotherapy. The sequence came from a human donor with HPV-associated anogenital cancer.

The CDR3 sequence: CSVEDEGAGGYTF. CDR3 coding DNA: TGCAGCGTTGAAGATGAGGGGGCTGGGGGCTACACCTTC. The V call is TRBV29-1, the J call TRBJ1-2; 7 bases agree with TRBD1. V lost 0 bases to trimming and J lost 8 bases; unmatched junction nucleotides: 6. This CDR3 is built from 13 residues. Germline V gene sequence: CDR1 SQVTM, CDR2 ANQGSEA.